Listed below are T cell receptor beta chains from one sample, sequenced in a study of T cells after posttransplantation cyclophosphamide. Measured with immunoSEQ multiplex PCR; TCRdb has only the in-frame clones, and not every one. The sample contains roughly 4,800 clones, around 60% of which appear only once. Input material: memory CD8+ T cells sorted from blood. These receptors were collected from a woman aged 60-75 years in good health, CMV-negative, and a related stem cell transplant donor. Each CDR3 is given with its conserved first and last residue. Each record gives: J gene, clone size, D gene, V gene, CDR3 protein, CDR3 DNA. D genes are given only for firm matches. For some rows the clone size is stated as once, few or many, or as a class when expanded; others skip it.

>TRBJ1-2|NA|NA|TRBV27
CASSPGGQNYGYTF
TGTGCCAGCAGTCCCGGAGGACAGAACTATGGCTACACCTTC
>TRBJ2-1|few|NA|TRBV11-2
CASSLMDSDNEQFF
TGTGCCAGCAGCTTAATGGACAGTGACAATGAGCAGTTCTTC
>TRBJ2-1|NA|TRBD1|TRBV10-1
CASTLYRGSYNEQFF
TGCGCCAGCACCCTATACAGGGGCTCCTACAATGAGCAGTTCTTC
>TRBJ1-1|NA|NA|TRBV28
CASRTPINTEAFF
TGTGCCAGCAGGACACCGATTAACACTGAAGCTTTCTTT
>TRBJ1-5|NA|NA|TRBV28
CASSLGRAQPQHF
TGTGCCAGCAGTTTAGGCAGGGCGCAGCCCCAGCATTTT
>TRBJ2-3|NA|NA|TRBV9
CASSSTMGDKDTQYF
TGTGCCAGCAGCTCCACCATGGGAGATAAGGATACGCAGTATTTT
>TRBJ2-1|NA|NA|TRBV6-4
CASSRGIGDSNEQFF
TGTGCCAGCAGTCGGGGGATAGGGGACTCCAATGAGCAGTTCTTC
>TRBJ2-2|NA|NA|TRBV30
CAWSAGSNTGELFF
TGTGCCTGGAGTGCCGGGTCCAACACCGGGGAGCTGTTTTTT
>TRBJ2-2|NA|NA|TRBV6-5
CASSWDFSGTGELFF
TGTGCCAGCAGTTGGGACTTTTCGGGAACCGGGGAGCTGTTTTTT
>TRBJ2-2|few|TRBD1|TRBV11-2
CASSRTGGFTGELFF
TGTGCCAGCAGCCGGACAGGGGGCTTCACCGGGGAGCTGTTTTTT
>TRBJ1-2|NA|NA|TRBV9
CASSVGVSEAYGYTF
TGTGCCAGCAGCGTAGGAGTCTCGGAGGCCTATGGCTACACCTTC
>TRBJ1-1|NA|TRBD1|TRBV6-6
CASSLTGDTEAFF
TGTGCCAGCAGCCTGACAGGGGACACTGAAGCTTTCTTT
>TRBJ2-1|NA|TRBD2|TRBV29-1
CSAGPLAGIAYNEQFF
TGCAGCGCTGGGCCTTTAGCGGGGATCGCCTACAATGAGCAGTTCTTC